This TCR beta chain was captured in a study of vaccination and CD4 T cells after COVID-19. General study points: Post-vaccination reactive clonotypes (median about 40) did not differ significantly from post-infection (approximately 20).

Deletions cut 4 bases from V and 6 bases from J, with 25 bases between. The germline CDR1 and CDR2 sequences are SGDLS and YYNGEE. This CDR3 has 17 residues. Sequence data for DNA of cultured CD4+ T cells were generated by the Oncomine TCR Beta short-read assay. TCRdb reprocessed the PCR reads via MiXCR and lists one record per CDR3 protein. The table includes some 10,000 distinct CDR3 sequences, around 40% detected once. On this clonotype itself: The antigen is undetermined.

Treatment denoted: roughly ten-day PBMC culture with coronavirus spike peptide pools or control peptides (ViraFEST assay). The clonotype comes from a human donor who had recovered from COVID-19. The sample was CD4+ T cells from blood, cultured in vitro. The chain joins TRBV9 to TRBJ1-2; D is ambiguous. The CDR3 loop reads CASSLRPGEGSWHGYTF. The CDR3, as DNA: TGTGCCAGCAGCCTGCGGCCCGGGGAGGGAAGTTGGCATGGCTACACCTTC.